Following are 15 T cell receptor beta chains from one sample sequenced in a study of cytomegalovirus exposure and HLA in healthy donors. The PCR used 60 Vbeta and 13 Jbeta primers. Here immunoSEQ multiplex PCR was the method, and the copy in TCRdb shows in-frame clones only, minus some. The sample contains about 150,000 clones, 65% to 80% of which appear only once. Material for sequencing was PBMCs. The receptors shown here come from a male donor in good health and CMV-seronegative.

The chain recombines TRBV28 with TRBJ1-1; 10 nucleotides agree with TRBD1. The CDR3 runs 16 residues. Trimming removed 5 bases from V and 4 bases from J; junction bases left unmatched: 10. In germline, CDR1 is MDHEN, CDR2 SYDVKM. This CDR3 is CASSPGTGVLGTEAFF. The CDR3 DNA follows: TGTGCCAGCAGTCCTGGGACAGGGGTATTAGGCACTGAAGCTTTCTTT.

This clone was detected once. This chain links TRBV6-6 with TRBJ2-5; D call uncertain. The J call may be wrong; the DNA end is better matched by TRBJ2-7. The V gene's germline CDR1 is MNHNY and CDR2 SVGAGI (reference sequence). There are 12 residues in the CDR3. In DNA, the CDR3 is TGTGCCAGCAGTTACGTGTTCTACGAGCAGTACTTC. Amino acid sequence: CASSYVFYEQYF.

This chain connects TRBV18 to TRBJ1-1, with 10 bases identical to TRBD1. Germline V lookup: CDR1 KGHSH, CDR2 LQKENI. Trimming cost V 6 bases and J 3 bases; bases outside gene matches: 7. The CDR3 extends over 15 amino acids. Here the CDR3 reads CASSRTDRGYTEAFF. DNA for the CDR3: TGTGCCAGCTCTCGGACGGACAGGGGGTACACTGAAGCTTTCTTT. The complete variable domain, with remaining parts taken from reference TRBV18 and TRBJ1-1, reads NAGVMQNPRHLVRRRGQEARLRCSPMKGHSHVYWYRQLPEEGLKFMVYLQKENIIDESGMPKERFSAEFPKEGPSILRIQQVVRGDSAAYFCASSRTDRGYTEAFFGQGTRLTVV.

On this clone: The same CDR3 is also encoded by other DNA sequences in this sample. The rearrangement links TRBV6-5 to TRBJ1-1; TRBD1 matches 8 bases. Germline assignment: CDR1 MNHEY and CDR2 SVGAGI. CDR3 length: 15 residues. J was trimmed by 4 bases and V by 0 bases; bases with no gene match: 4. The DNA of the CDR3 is TGTGCCAGCAGTTACTCGCGGACAGGGTCCACTGAAGCTTTCTTT. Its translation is CASSYSRTGSTEAFF.

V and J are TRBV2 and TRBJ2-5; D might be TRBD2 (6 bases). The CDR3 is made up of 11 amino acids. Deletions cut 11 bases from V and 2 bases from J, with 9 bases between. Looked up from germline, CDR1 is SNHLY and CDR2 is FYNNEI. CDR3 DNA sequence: TGTGCCGCGGGGTTTCAAGAGACCCAGTACTTC. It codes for CAAGFQETQYF.

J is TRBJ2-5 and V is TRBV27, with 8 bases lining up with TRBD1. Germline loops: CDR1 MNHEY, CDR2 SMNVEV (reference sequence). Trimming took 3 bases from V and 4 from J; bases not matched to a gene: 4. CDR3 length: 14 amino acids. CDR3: CASSFRQGSETQYF. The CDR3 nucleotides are TGTGCCAGCAGTTTCCGACAGGGGTCAGAGACCCAGTACTTC.

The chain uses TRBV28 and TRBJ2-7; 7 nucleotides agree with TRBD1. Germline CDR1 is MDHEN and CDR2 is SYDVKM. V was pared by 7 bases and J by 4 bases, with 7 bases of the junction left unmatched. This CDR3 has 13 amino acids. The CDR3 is CASTTGQLYEQYF. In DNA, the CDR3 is TGTGCCAGCACAACGGGACAGCTTTACGAGCAGTACTTC.

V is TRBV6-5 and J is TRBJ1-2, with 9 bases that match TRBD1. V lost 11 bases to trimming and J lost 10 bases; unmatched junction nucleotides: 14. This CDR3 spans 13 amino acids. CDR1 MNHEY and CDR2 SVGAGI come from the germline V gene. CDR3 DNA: TGTGCCTCGCTGAAGGGACAGGGTTACGTCTACACCTTC. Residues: CASLKGQGYVYTF.

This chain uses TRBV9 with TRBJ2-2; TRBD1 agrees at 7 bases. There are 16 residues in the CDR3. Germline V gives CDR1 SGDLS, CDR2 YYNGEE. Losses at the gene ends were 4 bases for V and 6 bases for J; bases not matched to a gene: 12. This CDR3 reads CASSLRQGSGAGELFF. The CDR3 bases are TGTGCCAGCAGCTTACGACAGGGAAGTGGCGCCGGGGAGCTGTTTTTT.

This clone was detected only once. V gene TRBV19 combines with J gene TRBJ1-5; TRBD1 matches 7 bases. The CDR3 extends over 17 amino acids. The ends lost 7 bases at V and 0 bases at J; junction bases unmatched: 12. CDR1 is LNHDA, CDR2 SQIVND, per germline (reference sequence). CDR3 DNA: TGTGCCAGTAAGTGGACAGGAGAGGATTATAGCAATCAGCCCCAGCATTTT. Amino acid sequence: CASKWTGEDYSNQPQHF.

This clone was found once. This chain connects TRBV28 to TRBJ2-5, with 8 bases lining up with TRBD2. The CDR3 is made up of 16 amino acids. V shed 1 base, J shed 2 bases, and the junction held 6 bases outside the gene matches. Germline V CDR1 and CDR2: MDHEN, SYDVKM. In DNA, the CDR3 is TGTGCCAGCAGTTTATCCGGGAGGGCCCGACAAGAGACCCAGTACTTC. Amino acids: CASSLSGRARQETQYF.

CDR3 coding DNA: TGTGCCAGCACCGACACGGTTAATGAGCAGTACTTC. Translating it yields CASTDTVNEQYF. The V and J genes are TRBV28 and TRBJ2-5; D not certain. Germline-derived CDR1 and CDR2 are MDHEN and SYDVKM. V dropped 7 bases and J dropped 11 bases, with 17 bases sitting between them. CDR3 length: 12 amino acids.

CDR3 coding DNA: TGTGCCAGCAGTAAACAGGGAGGGGAGGAAAAACTGTTTTTT. Its translation: CASSKQGGEEKLFF. This chain uses TRBV28 with TRBJ1-4; tentatively, D is TRBD1 (6 bases). V was trimmed by 5 bases and J by 8 bases, leaving 15 bases between them. Germline V gene sequence: CDR1 MDHEN, CDR2 SYDVKM. The CDR3 runs 14 residues.

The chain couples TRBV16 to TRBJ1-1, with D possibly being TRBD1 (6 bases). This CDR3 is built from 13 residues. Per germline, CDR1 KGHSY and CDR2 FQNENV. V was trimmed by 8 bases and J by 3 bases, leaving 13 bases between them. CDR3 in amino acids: CASGKQGYTEAFF. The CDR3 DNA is TGTGCCAGCGGAAAACAGGGATACACTGAAGCTTTCTTT.

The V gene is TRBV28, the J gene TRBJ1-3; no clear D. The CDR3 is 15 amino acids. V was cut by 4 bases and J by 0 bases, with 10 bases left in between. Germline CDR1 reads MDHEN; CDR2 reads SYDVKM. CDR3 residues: CASSSPAGSGNTIYF. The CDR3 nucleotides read TGTGCCAGCAGTTCCCCGGCAGGCTCTGGAAACACCATATATTTT.